A single sample gave rise to the 21 T cell receptor beta chains below, sequenced in a study of graft-versus-host responses after intestinal transplantation listed by TCRdb under 2021. Intraepithelial and lamina propria lymphocytes were isolated from graft specimens using dithiothreitol, EDTA incubations and collagenase D digestion. Library prep was done by the immunoSEQ multiplex PCR assay. TCRdb took this table from immuneACCESS and kept in-frame rearrangements with V and J called. Such tables lack part of the clones; where checked against another copy, unresolved V genes explain under half of the gap, and the rest is unexplained. This sample is represented by 35,000 to 40,000 clones; roughly 90% of them were singletons. The ten largest clones take up 18% of the sample. The input for sequencing was ileum tissue, taken around 190 days after intestinal transplant. The receptors shown here come from a human patient who received an intestinal transplant, so some T cells may come from the graft donor.

This clone was observed a single time. The chain has TRBV25-1 and TRBJ2-4, with TRBD1 matching over 11 bases. The CDR3 runs 15 residues. J lost 8 bases, V lost 7 bases, and 10 bases had no gene match. The germline gives CDR1 MGHDK, CDR2 SYGVNS. CDR3: CASTEDRGLSHIQYF. CDR3 nucleotide sequence: TGTGCCAGCACCGAGGACAGGGGGCTATCCCACATTCAGTACTTC.

V usage is TRBV18 and J usage is TRBJ2-1; D is possibly TRBD2 (6 bases). Germline V gene sequence: CDR1 KGHSH, CDR2 LQKENI. Trimming stripped 2 bases from V and 4 bases from J, with 9 bases between. The CDR3 totals 14 residues. CDR3 DNA: TGTGCCAGCTCACCAGACGGGGGTTACAATGAGCAGTTCTTC. This gives the protein CASSPDGGYNEQFF.

The table lists this clone with a count of one. This chain joins TRBV13 and TRBJ2-5, with D perhaps matching TRBD1 or TRBD2 (5 bases each). The CDR3 consists of 13 residues. Germline-derived CDR1 and CDR2 are PRHDT and FYEKMQ (reference sequence). Between the trimmed V and J ends, which lost 5 bases and 11 bases, there was a span of 18 bases. The CDR3 here is CASSAGPQGEQYF. CDR3 coding DNA: TGTGCCAGCAGCGCCGGCCCCCAAGGGGAGCAGTACTTC. Looking up the rest from reference TRBV13 and TRBJ2-5 gives the full variable domain: AAGVIQSPRHLIKEKRETATLKCYPIPRHDTVYWYQQGPGQDPQFLISFYEKMQSDKGSIPDRFSAQQFSDYHSELNMSSLELGDSALYFCASSAGPQGEQYFGPGTRLLVL.

V usage is TRBV6-6 and J usage is TRBJ1-5; D is uncertain. Deletions cut 2 bases from V and 6 bases from J, with 8 bases between. Germline values: CDR1 MNHNY, CDR2 SVGAGI (reference sequence). The CDR3 has 13 residues. The CDR3 loop is CASSYSLSQPQHF. CDR3 DNA: TGTGCCAGCAGTTACAGTCTCTCTCAGCCCCAGCATTTT.

The CDR3 DNA sequence: TGTGCCAGTGTAGGGGCAGACTCTATCGAGTACTTC. This codes for CASVGADSIEYF. This chain uses TRBV7-6 with TRBJ2-4; the D gene is possibly TRBD1 (5 bases). Germline V CDR1 and CDR2: SGHVS, FNYEAQ. V was shortened by 9 bases and J by 14 bases, with 20 bases between the two germline ends. This CDR3 region has 12 residues.

This chain links TRBV5-8 with TRBJ2-3; D is ambiguous. V was clipped by 0 bases and J by 7 bases, with 12 bases between them. CDR3 length equals 14 residues. CDR1 is SGHTS, CDR2 YDEGEE, per germline. CDR3 nucleotides: TGTGCCAGCAGCTTGGAATATGAGAGAAATACGCAGTATTTT. Translated: CASSLEYERNTQYF.

With regard to this clone: At one end the junction does not follow the germline gene, possibly because of a read error. The chain recombines TRBV7-7 with TRBJ2-1, with D unresolved. The CDR3 totals 14 residues. Germline lookup yields CDR1 SSHAT and CDR2 FNYEAQ (reference sequence). CDR3 DNA: TGTGCTAGCAGCCATACCTCGTCCGGCGGTGAGCAGTTCTTC. It is translated as CASSHTSSGGEQFF.

The chain joins TRBV7-8 to TRBJ1-3; the match to TRBD1 covers 7 bases. Looked up from germline, CDR1 is SGHVS and CDR2 is FQNEAQ. V was clipped by 4 bases and J by 4 bases; unmatched bases: 7. The CDR3 has 15 residues. The CDR3 loop is CASSSGQLPGNTIYF. CDR3 DNA sequence: TGTGCCAGCAGCTCGGGACAGTTACCAGGAAACACCATATATTTT. Full variable domain (remainder filled in from reference TRBV7-8 and TRBJ1-3): GAGVSQSPRYKVAKRGQDVALRCDPISGHVSLFWYQQALGQGPEFLTYFQNEAQLDKSGLPSDRFFAERPEGSVSTLKIQRTQQEDSAVYLCASSSGQLPGNTIYFGEGSWLTVV.

This clone was seen a handful of times. The chain carries TRBV5-4 and TRBJ2-3, with 13 bases identical to TRBD2. CDR1 SGHNT and CDR2 YYREEE come from the germline V gene (reference sequence). The J segment lost 0 bases and the V segment lost 10 bases, leaving 11 bases of the junction unmatched. The CDR3 totals 17 residues. CDR3 region: CAAQRLAGGPSTDTQYF. In DNA form, the CDR3 reads TGTGCCGCCCAGAGACTAGCGGGAGGCCCTAGCACAGATACGCAGTATTTT.

The chain combines TRBV19 with TRBJ2-1, with TRBD1 matching 9 bases. This CDR3 is 15 amino acids long. J lost 7 bases, V lost 1 base, and 5 bases had no gene match. Germline loops: CDR1 LNHDA, CDR2 SQIVND (reference sequence). The CDR3 protein is CASSIVGQGRNEQFF. As DNA, the CDR3 is TGTGCCAGTAGTATAGTGGGACAGGGCAGGAATGAGCAGTTCTTC. Complete variable domain (other parts from reference TRBV19 and TRBJ2-1): DGGITQSPKYLFRKEGQNVTLSCEQNLNHDAMYWYRQDPGQGLRLIYYSQIVNDFQKGDIAEGYSVSREKKESFPLTVTSAQKNPTAFYLCASSIVGQGRNEQFFGPGTRLTVL.

This chain uses TRBV6-5 with TRBJ2-5; D unclear. The CDR3 length is 13 residues. Trimming took 4 bases from V and 4 from J, leaving 10 bases between them. CDR1 is MNHEY, CDR2 SVGAGI, per germline. The CDR3 sequence is CASSSRIPETQYF. CDR3 nucleotides: TGTGCCAGCAGTTCCCGGATCCCAGAGACCCAGTACTTC.

This clone was picked up one time. The chain is built from TRBV28 and TRBJ1-2; 10 bases fit TRBD1. J was trimmed by 4 bases and V by 5 bases; bases with no gene match: 4. The CDR3 is made up of 14 amino acids. Germline loops: CDR1 MDHEN, CDR2 SYDVKM. The CDR3 DNA reads TGTGCCAGCAGTCCGCGGACAGGGGGCTATGGCTACACCTTC. It codes for CASSPRTGGYGYTF.

The genes are TRBV10-3 and TRBJ2-7; D uncertain. Trimming pared 2 bases from V and 7 bases from J, leaving 21 bases between. Looked up from germline, CDR1 is ENHRY and CDR2 is SYGVKD. The CDR3 is 16 amino acids. CDR3 nucleotide sequence: TGTGCCATCAGTGAGCGGCCAGTCCCGGGTTTTGAAGAGCAGTACTTC. Translation: CAISERPVPGFEEQYF.

Of note for this clone: Its ends do not fully match the called genes, so a read error is possible. The chain employs TRBV7-8 and TRBJ2-1; 7 bases are a match to TRBD2. Germline lookup yields CDR1 SGHVS and CDR2 FQNEAQ. This CDR3 has 15 residues. The chain's CDR3 is CASSLAASSYNEQFF. CDR3 nucleotides: TGTGCCAGCAGCCTAGCGGCCTCATCCTACAATGAGCAGTTCTTC.

CDR3 DNA sequence: TGCAGTGCCAAACTTGGCGGCGAGCAGTACTTC. Translation gives CSAKLGGEQYF. The chain carries TRBV20-1 and TRBJ2-7; D remains ambiguous. CDR3 length: 11 residues. The V end was cut by 6 bases, the J end by 6 bases, with 12 bases between. CDR1 and CDR2 (germline): DFQATT, SNEGSKA (reference sequence).

The gene calls are TRBV27 and TRBJ2-1; the match to TRBD2 covers 12 bases. Germline values: CDR1 MNHEY, CDR2 SMNVEV (reference sequence). V lost 1 base and J lost 8; bases outside the gene matches: 9. This CDR3 is 17 amino acids long. The CDR3 region is CASSLLASGGAVDEQFF. CDR3 DNA sequence: TGTGCCAGCAGTTTATTGGCTAGCGGGGGGGCTGTGGATGAGCAGTTCTTC.

There are a few counts of this clone. V and J are TRBV19 and TRBJ2-7; 8 bases line up with TRBD2. Trimming cost V 3 bases and J 4 bases; bases outside gene matches: 5. This CDR3 contains 14 residues. Germline V gives CDR1 LNHDA, CDR2 SQIVND (reference sequence). CDR3 residues: CASSMAGGWYEQYF. DNA of the CDR3: TGTGCCAGTAGTATGGCGGGGGGCTGGTACGAGCAGTACTTC.

The CDR3 DNA follows: TGTGCCTGGAGGGTCCCAGGGGCAAACTATGGCTACACCTTC. It yields the protein CAWRVPGANYGYTF. The chain recombines TRBV30 with TRBJ1-2, with a weak D call TRBD1 (6 bases). The CDR3 extends over 14 amino acids. Trimming removed 3 bases at V and 2 bases at J, with 13 bases between. Germline CDR1 is GTSNPN and CDR2 is SVGIG (reference sequence).

As DNA, the CDR3 is TGTGCCAGCAGTCGACAGGGCTTAGGGAACACTGAAGCTTTCTTT. Translating it yields CASSRQGLGNTEAFF. The chain links TRBV6-5 to TRBJ1-1, with TRBD1 identical over 7 bases. There are 15 residues in the CDR3. Germline CDR1 reads MNHEY; CDR2 reads SVGAGI. Germline trimming cut 5 bases from V and 1 base from J; bases unmatched to any gene: 7.

About this clone itself: Other DNA sequences in this specimen translate into the identical CDR3. The chain uses TRBV5-4 and TRBJ2-5; 7 nucleotides match TRBD2. The CDR3 totals 13 residues. Per germline, CDR1 SGHNT and CDR2 YYREEE (reference sequence). The trim removed 0 bases at V and 4 bases at J, leaving 0 bases unmatched. CDR3 amino acids: CASSLAGGETQYF. Written as DNA, the CDR3 is TGTGCCAGCAGCTTGGCGGGGGGAGAGACCCAGTACTTC.

V usage is TRBV4-2 and J usage is TRBJ2-3; 7 bases fit TRBD2. This CDR3 region has 13 residues. The V gene end was trimmed by 1 base and the J gene end by 7 bases; junction bases not matched to a gene: 2. Looked up from germline, CDR1 is LGHNA and CDR2 is YNFKEQ. The CDR3 spells CASSQVGTNTQYF. The CDR3 DNA sequence: TGTGCCAGCAGCCAAGTTGGGACTAATACGCAGTATTTT.